This TCR beta chain was identified during a study of T cell changes during pregnancy in multiple sclerosis (dated by TCRdb to about 2019). With respect to the entire study: The study examined how the T cell repertoire changed over the course of pregnancy in women with multiple sclerosis.

Reading the germline V gene gives CDR1 SGHTA and CDR2 FQGNSA. V is trimmed back by 5 bases and J by 7 bases, and the junction contains 18 bases that no gene match accounts for. The CDR3 spans 19 residues, from the cysteine through the phenylalanine. Only CDR3 DNA is held: 57 bases, read in frame from base 1. Libraries came from the immunoSEQ multiplex PCR assay. Not all clones reach the TCRdb copy of this immuneACCESS table, which keeps in-frame sequences only. Checked studies attribute under half of the gap to unresolved V genes and leave the rest unexplained. The table for this sample lists roughly 74,000 clones; roughly nine tenths of them were counted only once. The ten most abundant clones make up about 3.5% of the sample. Comments on this clone: Its cognate antigen has yet to be identified. No base quality information exists; no much larger clone differs at one position.

The clonotype was recovered from a female donor with multiple sclerosis, enrolled in a pregnancy study. In this chain, TRBV7-2 is recombined with TRBJ2-3; TRBD2 agrees with 13 junctional bases. Sequenced here: peripheral blood, sampled before pregnancy. The sequenced DNA: TGTGCCAGCAGCCTCGGACTAGCGGGAGTAGTCGGGGACACGAATACGCAGTATTTT. Protein translation: CASSLGLAGVVGDTNTQYF.